This T cell receptor beta chain comes out of a study of T cells in tumors after PD-1 blockade. Clones were read by immunoSEQ multiplex PCR, and TCRdb kept only the in-frame ones, dropping some. The repertoire holds roughly 12,000 clones, with 63% as singletons. This clone was observed once. This TCR was recovered from a human donor with cutaneous squamous cell carcinoma. The sample in question was tumor tissue, obtained before anti-PD-1 treatment.

CDR3: CASSKGGPNTEAFF. The CDR3 bases are TGTGCCAGCAGCAAAGGGGGCCCGAACACTGAAGCTTTCTTT. The J gene is TRBJ1-1, the V gene TRBV9; TRBD1 matches at 7 bases. CDR1 is SGDLS, CDR2 YYNGEE, per germline. This CDR3 region has 14 residues. The trim removed 4 bases at V and 1 base at J, leaving 4 bases unmatched.